The sequence of this TCR beta chain was determined in a study of T cell repertoires in cytomegalovirus infection. TCRdb fed the reads into MiXCR, producing one record per CDR3 protein. The table records around 210,000 distinct CDR3 sequences, roughly 6.5% of them present only once. This clonotype was seen many times. The CDR3 is 14 amino acids. CDR1 and CDR2 from the germline V gene are MDHEN and SYDVKM. J gave up 7 bases and V 2 bases, and 5 bases lay outside the gene matches. This clonotype was sampled from a human donor in good health (CMV status not recorded). Some clones in this sample may be carry-over from other donors' samples. The sequencing sample was made of PBMCs. The J gene is TRBJ1-2, the V gene TRBV28; 9 bases match TRBD1. CDR3 DNA: TGTGCCAGCAGTTTAGTAACAGGGGGCCGTGGCTACACCTTC. Protein: CASSLVTGGRGYTF.